The table lists the clone carrying this T cell receptor (beta chain) with many counts. Its antigen is currently unknown. The CDR3 contains 16 residues. Looked up from germline, CDR1 is WNHNN and CDR2 is SYGVQD (reference sequence). Trimming left V 6 bases short and J 4 bases short, with 16 bases between. Unique molecular identifiers featured in how the TCRbeta library was prepared. TCRdb re-derived calls from the PCR reads in MiXCR, one entry per CDR3 protein. This sample has 700,000 to 950,000 distinct CDR3 sequences, with about 16% found just once. The sample originates from a study of T-cell reconstitution after alpha-beta-depleted transplantation in children. General observations from the study: It was reported that alpha-beta T cells came from several hundred expanded graft clones (about two months after transplant).

The chain carries TRBV10-1 and TRBJ2-6; TRBD1 might be the D (6 bases). The starting material was PBMCs, mostly from graft donor cells, obtained 360 days after TCRalphabeta/CD19-depleted stem cell transplant. The TCR originated in a male patient younger than 18 who had a stem cell transplant for acute lymphoblastic leukemia, so the T cells may come from the graft donor. The CDR3 nucleotides read TGCGCCAGCAGATTTATACAGGGAAACGGGGCCAACGTCCTGACTTTC. Residues: CASRFIQGNGANVLTF.